The entry below gives a single T cell receptor (beta chain) sequence along with its context. The antigen it recognizes is unknown. No much larger clonotype is one base removed from it; base qualities were not supplied. Single viable CD3+CD4+CD8-CD45RO+ cells were sorted as memory CD4+ T cells on a FACSAria II. To determine CMV serostatus, a Roche Elecsys assay was used that detects serum IgG against CMV pp150, pp28, p38 and p52. Following thawing, total CD4+ T cells were enriched through positive selection using CD4 magnetic microbeads. Samples originated from another study that specifically interrogated the CD4+ T cell memory repertoire. Peripheral blood mononuclear cells were isolated and cryopreserved according to standard operating procedures, and serum was stored at -80 degrees C. The staining used CD3-PerCP (BW264/56), CD4-APC (RPA-T4), CD45RO-PE (UCHT1) and CD8-Pacific Orange (3B5) antibodies, and Sytox blue was used to exclude non-viable cells.

The data were taken from a study of memory CD4+ T cells and cytomegalovirus serostatus (dated by TCRdb to about 2019). For context, the study as a whole: The cohort included approximately 35 healthy adults from Belgium, of whom 9 were CMV seropositive and 24 were CMV seronegative. To replicate a published TCR-based CMV serostatus classifier, the study sequenced CD4+ memory TCRbeta repertoires from a Belgian cohort whose cytomegalovirus serostatus was known. What the work shows at the level of the full study, not this receptor alone: Only CD4+CD45RO+ memory cells were sequenced, in contrast to the original study, which included naive and memory CD4+ and CD8+ populations. The results were read as suggesting that the CMV-associated TCR signature is, for the most part, present in the CD4+ memory repertoire. CMV serostatus prediction reached a median bootstrapped AUC of about 0.96 with the original framework and just over 0.9 with a US-trained random forest. A median bootstrapped AUC of approximately 0.95 with a 95% CI of 0.76-1.00 was achieved on the Belgian cohort by the original-framework classifier. Of 164 previously reported CMV-associated TCRbeta sequences, some 67 appeared in the CD4+ memory repertoires, each in one to five individuals.

Genomic DNA was extracted from sorted cells with the Quick-DNA Microprep Kit. Amplification of TCRbeta DNA was done with the immunoSEQ hsTCRbeta kit, following the protocol from the manufacturer. An Illumina MiSeq instrument was used to sequence the TCRbeta libraries. Per the source publication's procedure: Following removal of out-of-frame sequences, about 2,200,000 distinct TCRbeta sequences were retained, with an average of approximately 69,000 per individual. Each individual was scored using the number of 160 or so previously reported CMV-associated TCRbeta sequences that the individual carried and the total number of productive distinct TCRbeta sequences. A beta-binomial model was reimplemented in Python, and scikit-learn random forests with default parameters were trained on US cohort data. On the Belgian cohort, classifier performance was reported as the median AUC, along with percentile confidence intervals, across 10,000 bootstrap iterations. The clones in this table, taken by TCRdb from immuneACCESS, are in-frame only. Not every clone is retained; where verified, under half of the shortfall comes from an unresolved V gene, and the cause of the rest is unknown. The DNA gave D and trimming, while V, J and clone size come from that table. The sample records 80,000 or so clones, 78% of which are singletons. The top ten clones comprise 2% to 3% of the sample.

The CDR3 measures 15 amino acids from cysteine to phenylalanine. Here the CDR3 DNA is all that survives: 45 bases in frame from base 1. From the germline V gene, CDR1 is SGHNT and CDR2 is YENEEA. A distance of 16 bases separates the germline ends of V and J, which lose 5 bases and 3 bases respectively. Sample: memory CD4+ T cells from blood. The rearrangement joined TRBV11-3 to TRBJ1-2; matching of 5 bases hints at TRBD1 as the D gene. The sequence came from an adult in good health and CMV-seropositive. The CDR3 reads as follows: CASSGAVLGDYGYTF. The DNA reads TGTGCCAGCAGCGGTGCAGTTCTGGGGGACTATGGCTACACCTTC.